The text below deals with one T cell receptor (beta chain). The record originates from a study of identical twins. TCRdb ran MiXCR on the 5' RACE reads and lists one entry per CDR3 protein. The sample holds 1.5 million to 2 million distinct CDR3 sequences, around a third seen once. The CDR3 totals 15 residues. CDR1 is SGHAT, CDR2 FQNNGV, per germline. The ends were cut back, 4 bases at V and 7 bases at J, with 14 bases in the middle. The receptor was derived from a newborn girl in good health. The chain uses TRBV11-2 and TRBJ1-6; D ambiguous. The sequenced material came from cord blood. In DNA, the CDR3 is TGTGCCAGCAGCTCCGCAGAGCTTAGGAATTCACCCCTCCACTTT. It encodes CASSSAELRNSPLHF.